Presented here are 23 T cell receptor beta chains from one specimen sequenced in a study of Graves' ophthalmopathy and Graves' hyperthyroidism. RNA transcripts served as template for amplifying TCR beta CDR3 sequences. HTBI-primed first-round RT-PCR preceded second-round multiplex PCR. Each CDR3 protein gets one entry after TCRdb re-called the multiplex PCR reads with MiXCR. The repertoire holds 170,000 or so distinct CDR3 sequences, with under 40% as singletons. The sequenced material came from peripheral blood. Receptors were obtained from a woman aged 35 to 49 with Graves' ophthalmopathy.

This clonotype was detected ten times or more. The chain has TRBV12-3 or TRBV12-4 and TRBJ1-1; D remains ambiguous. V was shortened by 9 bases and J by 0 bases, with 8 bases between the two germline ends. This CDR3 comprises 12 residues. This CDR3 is CASLWLNTEAFF. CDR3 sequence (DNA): TGTGCCAGTCTCTGGCTGAACACTGAAGCTTTCTTT.

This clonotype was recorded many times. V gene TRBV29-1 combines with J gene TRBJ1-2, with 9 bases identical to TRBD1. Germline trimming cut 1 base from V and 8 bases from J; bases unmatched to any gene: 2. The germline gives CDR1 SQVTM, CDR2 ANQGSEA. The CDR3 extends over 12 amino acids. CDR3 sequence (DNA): TGCAGCGTTGAAGGCGGACAGGGGGGCTACACCTTC. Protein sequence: CSVEGGQGGYTF.

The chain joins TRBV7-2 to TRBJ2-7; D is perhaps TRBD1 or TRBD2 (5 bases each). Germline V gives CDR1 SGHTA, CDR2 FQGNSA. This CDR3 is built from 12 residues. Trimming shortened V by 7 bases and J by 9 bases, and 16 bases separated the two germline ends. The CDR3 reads CASTPSGAGQYF. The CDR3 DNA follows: TGTGCCAGCACCCCGTCCGGGGCAGGGCAGTACTTC.

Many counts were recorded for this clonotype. CDR3 sequence (DNA): TGTGCCAGCAGCCTCTCGGGACTTGTGTCCGGGGAGCTGTTTTTT. This translates into CASSLSGLVSGELFF. V usage is TRBV6-1 and J usage is TRBJ2-2, with D perhaps TRBD2 (6 bases). V was cut by 6 bases and J by 6 bases, with 17 bases left in between. The length of the CDR3 is 15 residues. The germline CDR1 and CDR2 sequences are MNHNS and SASEGT.

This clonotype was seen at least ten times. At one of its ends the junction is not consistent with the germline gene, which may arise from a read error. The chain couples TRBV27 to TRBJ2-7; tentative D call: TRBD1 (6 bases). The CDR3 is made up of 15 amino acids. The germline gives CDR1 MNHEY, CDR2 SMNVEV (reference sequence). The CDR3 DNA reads TGCGCCAGCAGTAGAGACAGGAAATTCACCTACGAGCAGTACTTC. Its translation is CASSRDRKFTYEQYF.

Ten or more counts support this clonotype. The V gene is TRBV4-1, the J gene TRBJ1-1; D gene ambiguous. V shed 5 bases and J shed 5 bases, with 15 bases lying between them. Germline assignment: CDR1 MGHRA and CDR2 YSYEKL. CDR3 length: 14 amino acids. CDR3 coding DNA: TGCGCCAGCAGCACAAATACCATGAGGACTGAAGCTTTCTTT. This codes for CASSTNTMRTEAFF.

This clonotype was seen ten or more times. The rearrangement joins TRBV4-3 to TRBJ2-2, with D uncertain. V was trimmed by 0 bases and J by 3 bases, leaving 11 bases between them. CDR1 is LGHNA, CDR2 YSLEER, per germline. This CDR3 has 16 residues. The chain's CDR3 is CASSQDPRPDTGELFF. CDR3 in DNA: TGCGCCAGCAGCCAAGACCCCAGGCCGGACACCGGGGAGCTGTTTTTT.

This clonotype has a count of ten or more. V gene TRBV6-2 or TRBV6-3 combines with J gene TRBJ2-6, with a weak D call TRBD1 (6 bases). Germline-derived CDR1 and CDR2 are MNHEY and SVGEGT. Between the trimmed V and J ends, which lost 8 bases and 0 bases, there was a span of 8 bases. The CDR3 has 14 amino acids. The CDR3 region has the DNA TGTGCCAGCGGGGGCTACTCTGGGGCCAACGTCCTGACTTTC. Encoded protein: CASGGYSGANVLTF.

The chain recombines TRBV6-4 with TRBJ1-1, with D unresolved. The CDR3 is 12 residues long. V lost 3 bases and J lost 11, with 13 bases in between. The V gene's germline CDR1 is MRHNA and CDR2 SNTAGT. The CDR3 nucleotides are TGTGCCAGCAGTGAAGGGCGGATGATCGCTTTCTTT. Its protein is CASSEGRMIAFF.

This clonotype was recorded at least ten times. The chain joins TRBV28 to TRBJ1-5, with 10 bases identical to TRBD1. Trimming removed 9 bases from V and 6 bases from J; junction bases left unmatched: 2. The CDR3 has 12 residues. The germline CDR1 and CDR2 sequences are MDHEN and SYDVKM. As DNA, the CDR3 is TGTGCCAGTTGGACAGGGGGTCAGCCCCAGCATTTT. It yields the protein CASWTGGQPQHF.

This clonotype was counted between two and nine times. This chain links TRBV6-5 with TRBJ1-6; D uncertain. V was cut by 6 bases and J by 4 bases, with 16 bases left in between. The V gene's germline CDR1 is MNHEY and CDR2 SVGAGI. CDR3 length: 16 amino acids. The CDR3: CASSYRTTRYNSPLHF. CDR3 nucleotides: TGTGCCAGCAGCTATCGGACGACCCGGTATAATTCACCCCTCCACTTT.

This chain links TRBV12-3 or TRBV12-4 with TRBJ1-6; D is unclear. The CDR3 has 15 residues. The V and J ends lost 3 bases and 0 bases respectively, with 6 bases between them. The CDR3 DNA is TGTGCCAGCAGTTTCGGGAGCTCCTATAATTCACCCCTCCACTTT. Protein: CASSFGSSYNSPLHF.

For the CDR3, the DNA is TGTGCCACCAGCAGCCCCGGCCAGGGGGAGCAGTACTTC. As protein: CATSSPGQGEQYF. The genes are TRBV15 and TRBJ2-7; a weak D match, TRBD1 (6 bases). This CDR3 region has 13 residues. The V end lost 3 bases, the J end lost 7 bases, and 13 bases lay between the germline ends. Germline V CDR1 and CDR2: LNHNV, YYDKDF (reference sequence). Full variable domain (rest looked up from reference TRBV15 and TRBJ2-7): DAMVIQNPRYQVTQFGKPVTLSCSQTLNHNVMYWYQQKSSQAPKLLFHYYDKDFNNEADTPDNFQSRRPNTSFCFLDIRSPGLGDTAMYLCATSSPGQGEQYFGPGTRLTVT.

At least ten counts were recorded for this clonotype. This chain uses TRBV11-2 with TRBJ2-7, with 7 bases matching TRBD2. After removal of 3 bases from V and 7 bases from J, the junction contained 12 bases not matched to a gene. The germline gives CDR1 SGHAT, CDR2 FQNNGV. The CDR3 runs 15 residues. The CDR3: CASSFSAGITGEQYF. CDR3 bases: TGTGCCAGCAGCTTTTCAGCGGGGATCACGGGAGAGCAGTACTTC.

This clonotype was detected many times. This chain's CDR3 is CASSLRWANYGYTF. CDR3 coding DNA: TGTGCCAGCAGTTTACGGTGGGCTAACTATGGCTACACCTTC. The chain joins TRBV12-3 or TRBV12-4 to TRBJ1-2; no definite D call. V shed 2 bases and J shed 0 bases, with 7 bases lying between them. The CDR3 has 14 amino acids.

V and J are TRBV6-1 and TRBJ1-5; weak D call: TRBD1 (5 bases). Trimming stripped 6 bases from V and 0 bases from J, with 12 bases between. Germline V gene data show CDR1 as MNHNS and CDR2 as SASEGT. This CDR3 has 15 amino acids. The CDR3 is CASRTGANSNQPQHF. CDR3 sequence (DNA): TGTGCCAGCAGAACAGGAGCCAATAGCAATCAGCCCCAGCATTTT.

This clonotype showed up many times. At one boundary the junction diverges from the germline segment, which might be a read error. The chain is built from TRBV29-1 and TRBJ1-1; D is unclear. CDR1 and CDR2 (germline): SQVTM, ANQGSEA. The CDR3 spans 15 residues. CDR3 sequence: CSVEDQRHLNAEAFF. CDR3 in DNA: TGCAGCGTTGAAGATCAAAGACACCTGAACGCTGAAGCTTTCTTT.

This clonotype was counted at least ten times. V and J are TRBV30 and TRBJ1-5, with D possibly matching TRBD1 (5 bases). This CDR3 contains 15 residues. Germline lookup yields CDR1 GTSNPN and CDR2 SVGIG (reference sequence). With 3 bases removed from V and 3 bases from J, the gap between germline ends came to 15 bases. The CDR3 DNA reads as TGTGCCTGGAGGAGGTTCCCAGGGCCCAATCAGCCCCAGCATTTT. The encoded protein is CAWRRFPGPNQPQHF.

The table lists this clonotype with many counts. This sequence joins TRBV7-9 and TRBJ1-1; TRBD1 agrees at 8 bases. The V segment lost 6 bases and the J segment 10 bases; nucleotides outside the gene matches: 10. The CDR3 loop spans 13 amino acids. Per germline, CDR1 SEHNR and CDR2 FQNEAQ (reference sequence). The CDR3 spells CASRPGTGLRAFF. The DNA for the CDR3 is TGTGCCAGCAGACCCGGGACAGGTCTCCGAGCTTTCTTT. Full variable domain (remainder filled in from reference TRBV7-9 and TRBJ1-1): DTGVSQNPRHKITKRGQNVTFRCDPISEHNRLYWYRQTLGQGPEFLTYFQNEAQLEKSRLLSDRFSAERPKGSFSTLEIQRTEQGDSAMYLCASRPGTGLRAFFGQGTRLTVV.

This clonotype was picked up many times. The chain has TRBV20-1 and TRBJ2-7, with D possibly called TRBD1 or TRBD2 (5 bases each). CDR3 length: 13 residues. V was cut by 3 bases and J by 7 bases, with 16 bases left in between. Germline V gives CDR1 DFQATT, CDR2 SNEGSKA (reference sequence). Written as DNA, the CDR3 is TGCAGTGCTAGTGGGGGAAACGACTCTGAGCAGTACTTC. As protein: CSASGGNDSEQYF.

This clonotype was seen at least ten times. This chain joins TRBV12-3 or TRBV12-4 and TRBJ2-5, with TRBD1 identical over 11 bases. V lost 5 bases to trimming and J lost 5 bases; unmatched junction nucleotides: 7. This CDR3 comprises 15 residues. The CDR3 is CASSLGQGAWETQYF. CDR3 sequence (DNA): TGTGCCAGCAGTCTAGGACAGGGGGCCTGGGAGACCCAGTACTTC.

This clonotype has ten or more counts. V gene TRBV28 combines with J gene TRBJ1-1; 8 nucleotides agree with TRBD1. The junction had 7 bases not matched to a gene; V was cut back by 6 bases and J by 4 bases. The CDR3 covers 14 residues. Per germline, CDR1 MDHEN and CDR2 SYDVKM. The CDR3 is CASRAGGDGTEAFF. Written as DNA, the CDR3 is TGTGCCAGCAGGGCAGGGGGCGACGGCACTGAAGCTTTCTTT.

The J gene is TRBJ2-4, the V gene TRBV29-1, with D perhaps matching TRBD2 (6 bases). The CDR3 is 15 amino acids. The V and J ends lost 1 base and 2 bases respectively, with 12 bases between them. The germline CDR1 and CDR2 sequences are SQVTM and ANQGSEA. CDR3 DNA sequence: TGCAGCGTTGAAGGCGGGGTTGGTACCAAAAACATTCAGTACTTC. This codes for CSVEGGVGTKNIQYF.